The entry that follows covers one T cell receptor (beta chain) sequence. This CDR3 spans 14 amino acids. Trimming cost V 7 bases and J 6 bases; bases outside gene matches: 12. In germline, CDR1 is SQVTM, CDR2 ANQGSEA. Isolated RNA was reverse transcribed into cDNA used as the sequencing template. Sequenced by immunoSEQ multiplex PCR; TCRdb stores in-frame clones only, minus some. The profile shows more than 200,000 clones, roughly 44% of them singletons. This entry is derived from a study of CD8+ T cells in alopecia areata. The treatment denotes: oral pan-JAK inhibitor, 5-10 mg twice daily. This chain uses TRBV29-1 with TRBJ2-7, with 10 bases lining up with TRBD1. The source was CD4+ T cells sorted from blood, collected at roughly week 38, from a patient treated with tofacitinib. This clonotype was sampled from a human donor with alopecia areata. For the CDR3, the DNA is TGCAGCGCAATGGGACAGGGGATTTCATCCGAGCAGTACTTC. Translation: CSAMGQGISSEQYF.